Sequencing of this T cell receptor (beta chain) was carried out in a study of CD8 T cell repertoires and HIV-1 epitope variants. Overall study: Control wells had CMV/EBV/flu peptides, negative Ebola AY9, or no peptide. Enriched T cells were co-cultured with equal autologous T cell-negative cells.

Measured with immunoSEQ multiplex PCR; TCRdb has only the in-frame clones, and not every one. There are 5,000 or so clones in the sample; about 70% occur only once, and roughly 46% lies in the top ten. Trimming removed 0 bases at V and 6 bases at J, with 20 bases between. There are 17 residues in the CDR3. In germline, CDR1 is LGHNA, CDR2 YSLEER. Regarding this clone: Its antigen is undetermined.

What was sequenced was cultured CD8+ T cells derived from PBMCs. The chain links TRBV4-3 to TRBJ1-2; TRBD1 is a possible D gene (5 bases). The TCR originated in a male donor with HIV. In nucleotides, the CDR3 is TGCGCCAGCAGCCAAGATTTATCAGCCACAGGAGTCCATGGCTACACCTTC. Translation gives CASSQDLSATGVHGYTF.